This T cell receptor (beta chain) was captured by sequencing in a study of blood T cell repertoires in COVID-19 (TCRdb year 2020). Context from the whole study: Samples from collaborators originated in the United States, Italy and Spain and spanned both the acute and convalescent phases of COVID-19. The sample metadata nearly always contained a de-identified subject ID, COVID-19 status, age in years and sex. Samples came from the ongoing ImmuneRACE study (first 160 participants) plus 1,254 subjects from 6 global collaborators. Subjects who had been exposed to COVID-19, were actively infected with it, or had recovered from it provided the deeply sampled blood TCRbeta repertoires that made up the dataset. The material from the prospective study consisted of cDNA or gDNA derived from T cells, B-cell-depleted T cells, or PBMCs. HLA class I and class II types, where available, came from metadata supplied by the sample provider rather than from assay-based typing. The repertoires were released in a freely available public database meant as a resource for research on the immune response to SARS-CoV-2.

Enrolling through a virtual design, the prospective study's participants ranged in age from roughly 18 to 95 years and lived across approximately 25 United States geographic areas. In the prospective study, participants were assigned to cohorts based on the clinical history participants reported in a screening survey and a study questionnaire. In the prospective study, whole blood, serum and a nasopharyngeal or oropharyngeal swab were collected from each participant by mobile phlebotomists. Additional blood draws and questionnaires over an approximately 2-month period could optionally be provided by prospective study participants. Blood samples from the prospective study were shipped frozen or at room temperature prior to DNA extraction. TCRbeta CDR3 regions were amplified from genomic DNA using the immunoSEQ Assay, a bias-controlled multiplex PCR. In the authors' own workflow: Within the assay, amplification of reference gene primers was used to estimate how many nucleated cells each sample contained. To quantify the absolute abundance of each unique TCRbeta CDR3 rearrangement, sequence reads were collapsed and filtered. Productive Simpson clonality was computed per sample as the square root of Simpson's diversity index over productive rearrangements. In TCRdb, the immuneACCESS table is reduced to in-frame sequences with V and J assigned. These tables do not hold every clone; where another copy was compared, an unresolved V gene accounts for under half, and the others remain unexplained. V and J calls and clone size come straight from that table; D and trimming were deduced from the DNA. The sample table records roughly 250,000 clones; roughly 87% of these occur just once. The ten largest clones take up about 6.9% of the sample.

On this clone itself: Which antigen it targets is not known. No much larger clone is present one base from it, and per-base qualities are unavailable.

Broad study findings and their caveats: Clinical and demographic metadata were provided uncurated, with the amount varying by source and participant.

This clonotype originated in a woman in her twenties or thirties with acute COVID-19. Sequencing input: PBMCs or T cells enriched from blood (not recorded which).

Here is the DNA: TGTGCCAGCAGCTTGGCGTACGGACTAGCGGGACTTACCGGGGAGCTGTTTTTT. The resulting protein is CASSLAYGLAGLTGELFF. The chain links TRBV5-8 with TRBJ2-2, and TRBD2 aligns with 12 junction nucleotides. Trimmed from V: 0 bases; trimmed from J: 5 bases; junction bases lacking a gene match: 8. Including cysteine and phenylalanine, the CDR3 has 18 amino acids. Here the CDR3 DNA is all that survives: 54 bases in frame from base 1. The germline V gene yields SGHTS for CDR1 and YDEGEE for CDR2.